One and the same sample provided the 31 T cell receptor beta chains below, sequenced in a study of human T cells and chemical hapten exposure. Using its own MiXCR run on the RACE reads, TCRdb lists one record per CDR3 protein. The sample has about 110,000 distinct CDR3 sequences, more than 7% seen once. Time point given: patch test 2, 6 weeks after DPC sensitization. As for treatment: therapeutic diphenylcyclopropenone sensitization with weekly scalp DPC. Sequenced here: whole blood, sampled in connection with sensitization to the hapten diphenylcyclopropenone (DPC). The receptors originated from a woman aged 40 to 55 with alopecia areata. Some clones in this sample may be carry-over from other donors' samples.

This chain links TRBV28 with TRBJ1-2, with D unresolved. The ends were cut back, 4 bases at V and 8 bases at J, with 14 bases in the middle. The CDR3 runs 13 residues. Per the germline V gene, CDR1 is MDHEN and CDR2 is SYDVKM. CDR3 sequence reads: CASSWQEEEGYTF. The CDR3 nucleotides read TGTGCCAGCAGTTGGCAAGAAGAAGAAGGCTACACCTTC.

This chain uses TRBV5-1 with TRBJ1-5; D is unclear. Trimming cost V 0 bases and J 0 bases, with 7 bases left between them. The CDR3 runs to 15 residues. CDR1 and CDR2 from the germline V gene are SGHRS and YFSETQ. CDR3 in DNA: TGCGCCAGCAGCTTGGGGGCAGGTAGCAATCAGCCCCAGCATTTT. This codes for CASSLGAGSNQPQHF.

This rearrangement joins TRBV6-1 to TRBJ1-1, with a possible D match to TRBD1 (6 bases). With 5 bases removed from V and 2 bases from J, the gap between germline ends came to 18 bases. Germline V gene lookup returns CDR1 MNHNS and CDR2 SASEGT. CDR3 length: 16 amino acids. In DNA, the CDR3 is TGTGCCAGCAGTTACCGACAGGCCCCTTTCAACACTGAAGCTTTCTTT. Translating it yields CASSYRQAPFNTEAFF.

This sequence joins TRBV24-1 and TRBJ2-3; no definite D call. The CDR3 extends over 16 amino acids. Trimming removed 1 base at V and 0 bases at J, with 10 bases between. Germline V gives CDR1 KGHDR, CDR2 SFDVKD. CDR3 nucleotide sequence: TGTGCCACCAGTGATTTCCGAAAGGACAGCACAGATACGCAGTATTTT. Protein: CATSDFRKDSTDTQYF.

This clonotype was detected ten times or more. V and J are TRBV20-1 and TRBJ1-5, with D unresolved. In germline, CDR1 is DFQATT, CDR2 SNEGSKA (reference sequence). This CDR3 is built from 15 residues. V was shortened by 0 bases and J by 0 bases, with 9 bases between the two germline ends. This CDR3 is CSARDQEDSNQPQHF. In nucleotides, the CDR3 is TGCAGTGCTAGAGATCAGGAGGATAGCAATCAGCCCCAGCATTTT.

This clonotype was detected many times. This chain joins TRBV9 and TRBJ2-2; 7 bases are a match to TRBD2. V gave up 4 bases and J gave up 0 bases; unmatched junction bases: 9. The germline gives CDR1 SGDLS, CDR2 YYNGEE. The CDR3 spans 17 residues. CDR3 sequence: CASSPTPSGANTGELFF. For the CDR3, the DNA is TGTGCCAGCAGCCCGACACCTAGCGGTGCGAACACCGGGGAGCTGTTTTTT.

This sequence joins TRBV5-6 and TRBJ2-7, with TRBD1 matching 7 bases. This CDR3 comprises 16 residues. In germline, CDR1 is SGHDT, CDR2 YYEEEE. Trimming cost V 1 base and J 3 bases; bases outside gene matches: 10. The CDR3 region is CASSLTQGRRGYEQYF. The CDR3 bases are TGTGCCAGCAGCTTGACACAGGGGCGACGTGGCTACGAGCAGTACTTC.

This clonotype was picked up a small number of times. The chain couples TRBV7-2 to TRBJ1-1; 7 bases agree with TRBD1. The trim removed 0 bases at V and 4 bases at J, leaving 8 bases unmatched. There are 16 residues in the CDR3. Looked up from germline, CDR1 is SGHTA and CDR2 is FQGNSA. The CDR3 DNA is TGTGCCAGCAGCTTAGCGTTAGGGGGCGCAGGCACTGAAGCTTTCTTT. This codes for CASSLALGGAGTEAFF.

This clonotype has just a few counts. The chain couples TRBV5-4 to TRBJ2-3; 8 nucleotides align to TRBD2. This CDR3 is 14 amino acids long. The germline gives CDR1 SGHNT, CDR2 YYREEE (reference sequence). The trim removed 4 bases at V and 5 bases at J, leaving 6 bases unmatched. The CDR3 spells CASSPGGAEDTQYF. Written as DNA, the CDR3 is TGTGCCAGCAGCCCCGGGGGGGCCGAAGATACGCAGTATTTT.

The V gene is TRBV6-6, the J gene TRBJ2-3, with 8 bases fitting TRBD2. CDR1 and CDR2 from the germline V gene are MNHNY and SVGAGI (reference sequence). This CDR3 has 16 residues. V shed 2 bases and J 1 base; nucleotides not matched to a gene: 5. This CDR3 is CASSYGARGGTDTQYF. Written as DNA, the CDR3 is TGTGCCAGCAGTTACGGTGCGCGGGGGGGCACAGATACGCAGTATTTT.

Many counts were recorded for this clonotype. The J gene is TRBJ1-1, the V gene TRBV19, with D unclear. This CDR3 comprises 12 residues. Germline loops: CDR1 LNHDA, CDR2 SQIVND (reference sequence). V lost 10 bases, J lost 3 bases, and 12 bases lay in between. The CDR3 nucleotides are TGTGCCACCCTGGTAGGTTACACTGAAGCTTTCTTT. The encoded protein is CATLVGYTEAFF.

This clonotype was counted a few times. The chain has TRBV6-2 or TRBV6-3 and TRBJ2-1; D gene uncertain. CDR3 length: 15 amino acids. Germline V gives CDR1 MNHEY, CDR2 SVGEGT. V was shortened by 6 bases and J by 5 bases, with 17 bases between the two germline ends. The DNA for the CDR3 is TGTGCCAGCAGCGAACGGAGCCGAAAGCACAATGAGCAGTTCTTC. Translating gives CASSERSRKHNEQFF.

This clonotype was seen a few times. The chain combines TRBV7-2 with TRBJ2-5; D remains ambiguous. V lost 3 bases and J 7 bases, leaving 6 bases between the germline ends. The CDR3 is 11 amino acids. The germline V gene has CDR1 SGHTA and CDR2 FQGNSA. The CDR3 DNA reads TGTGCCAGCAGCTTGACGGGGACCCAGTACTTC. Its translation: CASSLTGTQYF.

This clonotype was detected only a few times. The rearrangement joins TRBV7-3 to TRBJ2-2; TRBD1 or TRBD2 may be the D gene (6 bases each). Germline V gene lookup returns CDR1 SGHTA and CDR2 FQGTGA. CDR3 length: 15 residues. Trimming pared 2 bases from V and 5 bases from J, leaving 12 bases between. CDR3 amino acids: CASSLYGGRTGELFF. In DNA, the CDR3 is TGTGCCAGCAGCTTATACGGGGGCAGGACCGGGGAGCTGTTTTTT. Drawing the rest from reference TRBV7-3 and TRBJ2-2, the complete variable domain is GAGVSQTPSNKVTEKGKYVELRCDPISGHTALYWYRQSLGQGPEFLIYFQGTGAADDSGLPNDRFFAVRPEGSVSTLKIQRTERGDSAVYLCASSLYGGRTGELFFGEGSRLTVL.

This clonotype was seen more than once but under ten times. This chain connects TRBV24-1 to TRBJ2-2; possibly TRBD1 or TRBD2 for D (6 bases each). Germline-derived CDR1 and CDR2 are KGHDR and SFDVKD. V gave up 3 bases and J gave up 4 bases, with 14 bases separating them. This CDR3 spans 16 amino acids. CDR3 in DNA: TGTGCCACCAGTGATGGTGGGGGGCCCAGCACCGGGGAGCTGTTTTTT. The encoded protein is CATSDGGGPSTGELFF.

This clonotype was observed a handful of times. The chain links TRBV6-2 or TRBV6-3 to TRBJ2-2; TRBD2 agrees at 11 bases. The CDR3 is 16 amino acids. V trimming: 7 bases; J trimming: 1 base; junction bases outside the gene matches: 5. Germline V gene sequence: CDR1 MNHEY, CDR2 SVGEGT. The CDR3 bases are TGTGCCAGCAAGCTTACTAGCGGGGGGAACACCGGGGAGCTGTTTTTT. It encodes CASKLTSGGNTGELFF.

In DNA, the CDR3 is TGTGCCAGCAGCTCGACAGGGAGCACAGATACGCAGTATTTT. Its protein product is CASSSTGSTDTQYF. V usage is TRBV7-3 and J usage is TRBJ2-3, with 7 bases that match TRBD1. With 4 bases clipped from V and 0 bases from J, the junction kept 1 base outside the gene matches. The CDR3 extends over 14 amino acids. CDR1 is SGHTA and CDR2 is FQGTGA in the germline V gene.

This chain joins TRBV5-5 and TRBJ1-6; D might be TRBD1 (6 bases). CDR1 and CDR2 from the germline V gene are SGHKS and YYEKEE (reference sequence). CDR3 length: 15 amino acids. The V end was cut by 3 bases, the J end by 10 bases, with 17 bases between. CDR3 loop: CASSYRGPVGSPLHF. The CDR3 DNA follows: TGTGCCAGCAGCTACCGGGGGCCTGTGGGATCACCCCTCCACTTT.

This clonotype was detected only a few times. The chain joins TRBV5-1 to TRBJ1-1, with D unresolved. This CDR3 has 15 residues. Per the germline V gene, CDR1 is SGHRS and CDR2 is YFSETQ. The V gene lost 2 bases and the J gene lost 1 base, with 12 bases spanning the gap. CDR3 coding DNA: TGCGCCAGCAGCTTAAGTACTGGGCCGAACACTGAAGCTTTCTTT. Amino acids: CASSLSTGPNTEAFF. Complete variable domain (other parts from reference TRBV5-1 and TRBJ1-1): KAGVTQTPRYLIKTRGQQVTLSCSPISGHRSVSWYQQTPGQGLQFLFEYFSETQRNKGNFPGRFSGRQFSNSRSEMNVSTLELGDSALYLCASSLSTGPNTEAFFGQGTRLTVV.

V is TRBV4-3 and J is TRBJ2-1; the match to TRBD1 covers 8 bases. Germline V gene lookup returns CDR1 LGHNA and CDR2 YSLEER. V dropped 8 bases and J dropped 8; count of bases not matched to a gene: 8. This CDR3 has 13 amino acids. CDR3: CASGVQGGHEQFF. CDR3 DNA: TGCGCCAGCGGTGTACAGGGGGGCCATGAGCAGTTCTTC.

This clonotype was counted many times. The chain joins TRBV3-1 to TRBJ2-3, with D perhaps assigned TRBD1 or TRBD2 (5 bases each). V lost 3 bases and J 8 bases, leaving 27 bases between the germline ends. Germline V gene lookup returns CDR1 LGHDT and CDR2 YNNKEL (reference sequence). This CDR3 contains 18 residues. The CDR3 sequence: CASSQAKPGTSSPGTQYF. The CDR3, as DNA: TGTGCCAGCAGCCAGGCCAAACCCGGGACGAGTTCTCCGGGTACGCAGTATTTT.

On this clonotype itself: Since a much larger clone is just one base distant, this may be a read error. The genes are TRBV19 and TRBJ2-7; possible D gene TRBD1, 5 bases. The CDR3 contains 14 residues. Germline CDR1 is LNHDA and CDR2 is SQIVND (reference sequence). The germline V and J ends were trimmed by 8 bases and 4 bases, with 18 bases remaining between them. The CDR3 DNA reads TGTGCCAGTGGTAGTCATCGGACACCTTACGAGCAGTACTTC. This encodes CASGSHRTPYEQYF.

This clonotype showed up just a few times. The chain couples TRBV3-1 to TRBJ2-2; D is unclear. The CDR3 runs 12 residues. V was trimmed by 2 bases and J by 7 bases, leaving 5 bases between them. Germline V gene data show CDR1 as LGHDT and CDR2 as YNNKEL (reference sequence). CDR3 DNA: TGTGCCAGCAGCCAAAAGGACGGGGAGCTGTTTTTT. Translation: CASSQKDGELFF.

The chain links TRBV5-1 to TRBJ2-1, with D perhaps matching TRBD2 (5 bases). Deletions cut 0 bases from V and 10 bases from J, with 17 bases between. CDR1 and CDR2 (germline): SGHRS, YFSETQ. The CDR3 has 15 residues. CDR3 coding DNA: TGCGCCAGCAGCTTGGATCCCCGCCCACTAGGGGAGCAGTTCTTC. Protein: CASSLDPRPLGEQFF. The entire variable domain, with the rest obtained from reference TRBV5-1 and TRBJ2-1, is as follows: KAGVTQTPRYLIKTRGQQVTLSCSPISGHRSVSWYQQTPGQGLQFLFEYFSETQRNKGNFPGRFSGRQFSNSRSEMNVSTLELGDSALYLCASSLDPRPLGEQFFGPGTRLTVL.

The chain employs TRBV7-9 and TRBJ2-3; D unclear. The V and J ends lost 2 bases and 2 bases respectively, with 8 bases between them. The CDR3 loop spans 14 amino acids. Germline CDR1 reads SEHNR; CDR2 reads FQNEAQ (reference sequence). CDR3 sequence: CASSLSTDTDTQYF. The CDR3 bases are TGTGCCAGCAGCTTATCCACGGACACAGATACGCAGTATTTT.

This clonotype was recorded a few times. The gene calls are TRBV6-5 and TRBJ2-7, with TRBD1 matching 8 bases. Germline trimming cut 2 bases from V and 6 bases from J; bases unmatched to any gene: 6. The germline V gene encodes CDR1 MNHEY and CDR2 SVGAGI. The CDR3 totals 14 residues. The DNA for the CDR3 is TGTGCCAGCAGTTACATCGACAGGGGTGGCGAGCAGTACTTC. It codes for CASSYIDRGGEQYF.

Only a few counts were recorded for this clonotype. The chain uses TRBV4-2 and TRBJ2-2; TRBD1 aligns across 9 bases. With V trimmed by 5 bases and J by 4 bases, 8 bases remained unmatched. CDR3 size: 16 residues. Germline assignment: CDR1 LGHNA and CDR2 YNFKEQ. Here the CDR3 DNA reads TGTGCCAGCAGCATTCGGGACAGGGACGCCACCGGGGAGCTGTTTTTT. This codes for CASSIRDRDATGELFF.

This clonotype was observed at least ten times. This sequence joins TRBV24-1 and TRBJ2-2; TRBD1 matches 8 bases. The germline CDR1 and CDR2 sequences are KGHDR and SFDVKD. The CDR3 extends over 15 amino acids. Germline trimming cut 5 bases from V and 5 bases from J; bases unmatched to any gene: 6. This chain's CDR3 is CATSGRTGWTGELFF. For the CDR3, the DNA is TGTGCCACCAGTGGTCGGACAGGGTGGACCGGGGAGCTGTTTTTT.

This clonotype was observed a handful of times. The chain has TRBV5-1 and TRBJ1-3; no clear D. V lost 4 bases and J lost 0, with 17 bases in between. The CDR3 sequence is 17 residues long. The germline V gene has CDR1 SGHRS and CDR2 YFSETQ. The CDR3 loop is CASSLTSTGSSGNTIYF. The CDR3 nucleotides read TGCGCCAGCAGCCTTACTTCCACGGGGTCCTCTGGAAACACCATATATTTT.

This clonotype was found many times. V gene TRBV7-2 combines with J gene TRBJ2-5, with 8 bases that match TRBD1. V dropped 5 bases and J dropped 9; count of bases not matched to a gene: 8. Germline loops: CDR1 SGHTA, CDR2 FQGNSA. This CDR3 is 13 amino acids long. This CDR3 reads CASSQPGQEAQYF. The CDR3 nucleotides are TGTGCCAGCAGCCAGCCGGGACAGGAAGCCCAGTACTTC. Based on the CDR3 plus reference TRBV7-2 and TRBJ2-5, the full variable domain is GAGVSQSPSNKVTEKGKDVELRCDPISGHTALYWYRQSLGQGLEFLIYFQGNSAPDKSGLPSDRFSAERTGGSVSTLTIQRTQQEDSAVYLCASSQPGQEAQYFGPGTRLLVL.

This clonotype was observed at least ten times. The chain couples TRBV28 to TRBJ1-1; D remains ambiguous. This CDR3 region has 11 residues. V lost 9 bases and J lost 0, with 5 bases in between. Looked up from germline, CDR1 is MDHEN and CDR2 is SYDVKM. The DNA of the CDR3 is TGTGCCAGTACACTGAACACTGAAGCTTTCTTT. This codes for CASTLNTEAFF.